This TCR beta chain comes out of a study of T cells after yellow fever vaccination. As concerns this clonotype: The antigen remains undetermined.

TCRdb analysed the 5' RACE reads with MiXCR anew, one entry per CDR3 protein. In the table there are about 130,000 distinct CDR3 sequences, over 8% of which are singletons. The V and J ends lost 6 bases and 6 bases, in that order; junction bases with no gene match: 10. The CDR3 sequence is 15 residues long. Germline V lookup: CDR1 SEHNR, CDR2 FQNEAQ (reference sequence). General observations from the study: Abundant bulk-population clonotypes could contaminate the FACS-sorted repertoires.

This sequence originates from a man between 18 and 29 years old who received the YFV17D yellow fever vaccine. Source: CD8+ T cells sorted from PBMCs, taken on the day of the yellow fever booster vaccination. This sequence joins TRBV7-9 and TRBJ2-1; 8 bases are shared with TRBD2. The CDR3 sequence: CASSSTSGYSNEQFF. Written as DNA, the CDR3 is TGTGCCAGCAGTTCTACTAGCGGATATTCCAATGAGCAGTTCTTC.